This T cell receptor beta chain was obtained from a study of T cells in tumors after PD-1 blockade. Looking at the study overall: Daily vismodegib 150 mg continued in a subset of anti-PD-1-treated patients. On average, peripheral blood gave 110,000 or so TCR templates and 35,000 or so unique clonotypes.

Profiling relied on immunoSEQ multiplex PCR, and the TCRdb table lists in-frame clones only, not all of them. The sample shows about 25,000 clones, nearly 85% of them seen only once. Genomic DNA template from tumor biopsies or peripheral blood, roughly 550 ng to 6,004 ng input. With respect to this clone: The antigen is not known.

Study findings and constraints: Blood contained approximately 40% of the tumor's TCR clonotypes.

The CDR3 spans 17 residues. Trimming shortened V by 2 bases and J by 0 bases, and 17 bases separated the two germline ends. This chain connects TRBV23-1 to TRBJ2-7; perhaps TRBD2 as D (6 bases). TRBV23-1 is an ORF, with its function uncertain. This material consisted of PBMCs, taken after anti-PD-1 treatment. The clonotype comes from a human donor with basal cell carcinoma. CDR3 nucleotide sequence: TGCGCCAGCAGTCAAGGCCGGGATGGGGGGAGCTCCTACGAGCAGTACTTC. It specifies CASSQGRDGGSSYEQYF.